What follows describes a single TCR beta chain. Its antigen is unidentified. This table comes from immunoSEQ multiplex PCR, and its TCRdb copy is limited to in-frame clones, with some not included. The sample holds tens of thousands of clones; roughly 86% are singletons and the top ten take roughly 0.68%. The data belong to a study of OX40 agonist ivuxolimab in advanced cancers. Study background: An agonistic human IgG2 monoclonal antibody against OX40 (CD134) was given. Study outcomes and limitations: There was clonal expansion of CD4+ and CD8+ blood T cells by week 6 at 0.1 to 3.0 mg/kg. Researchers report that CD8+ T cells had, on average, more expanded clones than CD4+.

The sequencing used CD4+ or CD8+ T cells sorted from blood, collected in a trial of the OX40 agonist ivuxolimab. The sequence derives from an adult with an advanced solid tumor such as melanoma, head and neck, liver or kidney cancer.

CDR3 sequence reads: CASSPIAPQGLNTEAFF. The DNA for the CDR3 is TGCGCCAGCAGCCCGATTGCCCCACAGGGGCTGAACACTGAAGCTTTCTTT. The chain has TRBV5-1 and TRBJ1-1, with 7 bases fitting TRBD1. This CDR3 is 17 amino acids long. J was trimmed by 0 bases and V by 4 bases; bases with no gene match: 12. Germline lookup yields CDR1 SGHRS and CDR2 YFSETQ.